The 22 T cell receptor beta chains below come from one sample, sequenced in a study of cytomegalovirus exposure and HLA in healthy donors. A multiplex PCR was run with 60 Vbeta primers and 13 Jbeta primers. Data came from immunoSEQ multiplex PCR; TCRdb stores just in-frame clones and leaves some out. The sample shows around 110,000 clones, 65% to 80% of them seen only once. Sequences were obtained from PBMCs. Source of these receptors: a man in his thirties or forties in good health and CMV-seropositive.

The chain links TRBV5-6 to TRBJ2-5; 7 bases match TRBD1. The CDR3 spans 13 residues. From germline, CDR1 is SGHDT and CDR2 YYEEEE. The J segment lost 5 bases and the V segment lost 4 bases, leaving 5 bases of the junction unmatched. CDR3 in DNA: TGTGCCAGCAGCGGAACAGGGGTCGAGACCCAGTACTTC. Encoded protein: CASSGTGVETQYF.

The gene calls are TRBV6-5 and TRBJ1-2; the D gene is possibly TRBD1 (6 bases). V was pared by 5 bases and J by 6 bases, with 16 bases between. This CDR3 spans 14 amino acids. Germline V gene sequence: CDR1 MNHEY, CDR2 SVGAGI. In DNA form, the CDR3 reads TGTGCCAGCAGTAGGGAGGGGGGCACAGATGGCTACACCTTC. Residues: CASSREGGTDGYTF.

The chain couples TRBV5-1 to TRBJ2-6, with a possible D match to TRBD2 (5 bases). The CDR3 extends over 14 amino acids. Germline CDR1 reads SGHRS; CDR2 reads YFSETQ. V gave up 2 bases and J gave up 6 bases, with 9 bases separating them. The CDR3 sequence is CASSLGSPANVLTF. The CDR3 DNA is TGCGCCAGCAGCTTAGGGAGTCCGGCCAACGTCCTGACTTTC.

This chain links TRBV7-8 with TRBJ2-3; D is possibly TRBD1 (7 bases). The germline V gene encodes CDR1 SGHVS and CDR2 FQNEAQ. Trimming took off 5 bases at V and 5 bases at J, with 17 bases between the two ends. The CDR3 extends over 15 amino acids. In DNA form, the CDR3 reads TGTGCCAGCAGCCCGGCAGGGGGGTCAATAGATACGCAGTATTTT. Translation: CASSPAGGSIDTQYF.

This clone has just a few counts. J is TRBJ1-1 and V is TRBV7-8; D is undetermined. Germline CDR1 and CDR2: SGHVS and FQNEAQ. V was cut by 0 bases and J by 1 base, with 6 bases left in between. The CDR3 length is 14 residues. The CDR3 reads CASSLALANTEAFF. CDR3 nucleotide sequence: TGTGCCAGCAGCTTAGCGCTGGCGAACACTGAAGCTTTCTTT. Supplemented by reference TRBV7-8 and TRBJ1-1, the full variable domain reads GAGVSQSPRYKVAKRGQDVALRCDPISGHVSLFWYQQALGQGPEFLTYFQNEAQLDKSGLPSDRFFAERPEGSVSTLKIQRTQQEDSAVYLCASSLALANTEAFFGQGTRLTVV.

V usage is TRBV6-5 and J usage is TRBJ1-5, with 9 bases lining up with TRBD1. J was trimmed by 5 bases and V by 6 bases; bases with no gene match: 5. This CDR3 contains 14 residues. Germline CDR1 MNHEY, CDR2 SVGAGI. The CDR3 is CASRDTGGHQPQHF. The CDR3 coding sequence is TGTGCCAGCAGGGATACAGGGGGCCATCAGCCCCAGCATTTT.

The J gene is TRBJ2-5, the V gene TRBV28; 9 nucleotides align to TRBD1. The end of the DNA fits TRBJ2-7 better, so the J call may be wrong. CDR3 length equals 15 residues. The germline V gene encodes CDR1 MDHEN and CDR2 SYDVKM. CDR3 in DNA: TGTGCCAGCAGTACCCCATCGACAGGGGGAAACGAGCAGTACTTC. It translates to CASSTPSTGGNEQYF.

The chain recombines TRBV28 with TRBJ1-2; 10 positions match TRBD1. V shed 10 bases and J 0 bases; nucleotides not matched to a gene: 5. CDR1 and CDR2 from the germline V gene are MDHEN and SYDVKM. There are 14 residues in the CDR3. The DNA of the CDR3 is TGTGCCACCACGACAGGGGGCGCTAACTATGGCTACACCTTC. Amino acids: CATTTGGANYGYTF.

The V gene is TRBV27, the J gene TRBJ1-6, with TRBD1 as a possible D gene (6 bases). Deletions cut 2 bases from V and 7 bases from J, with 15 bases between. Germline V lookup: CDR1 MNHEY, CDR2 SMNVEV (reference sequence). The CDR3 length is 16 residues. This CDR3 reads CASSLGQGLENSPLHF. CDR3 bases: TGTGCCAGCAGTTTAGGCCAGGGGCTGGAGAATTCACCCCTCCACTTT.

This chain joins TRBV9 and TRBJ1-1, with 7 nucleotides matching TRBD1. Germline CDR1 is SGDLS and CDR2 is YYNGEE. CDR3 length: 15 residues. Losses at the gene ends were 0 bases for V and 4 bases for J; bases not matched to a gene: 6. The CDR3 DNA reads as TGTGCCAGCAGCGTAGACCAGGGGGACTTCACTGAAGCTTTCTTT. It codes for CASSVDQGDFTEAFF. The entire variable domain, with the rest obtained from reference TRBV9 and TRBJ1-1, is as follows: DSGVTQTPKHLITATGQRVTLRCSPRSGDLSVYWYQQSLDQGLQFLIQYYNGEERAKGNILERFSAQQFPDLHSELNLSSLELGDSALYFCASSVDQGDFTEAFFGQGTRLTVV.

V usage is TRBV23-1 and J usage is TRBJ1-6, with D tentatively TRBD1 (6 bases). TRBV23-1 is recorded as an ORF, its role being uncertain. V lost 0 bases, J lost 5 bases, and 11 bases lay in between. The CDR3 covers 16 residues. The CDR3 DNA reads TGCGCCAGCAGTCAATCACAGGACAGCGATAATTCACCCCTCCACTTT. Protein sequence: CASSQSQDSDNSPLHF.

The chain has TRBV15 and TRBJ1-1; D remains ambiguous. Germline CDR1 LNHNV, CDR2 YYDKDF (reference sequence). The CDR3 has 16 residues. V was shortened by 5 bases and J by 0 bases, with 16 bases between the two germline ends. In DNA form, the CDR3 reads TGTGCCACCAGCCCTTCGGCAGCGGGGATGAACACTGAAGCTTTCTTT. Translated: CATSPSAAGMNTEAFF.

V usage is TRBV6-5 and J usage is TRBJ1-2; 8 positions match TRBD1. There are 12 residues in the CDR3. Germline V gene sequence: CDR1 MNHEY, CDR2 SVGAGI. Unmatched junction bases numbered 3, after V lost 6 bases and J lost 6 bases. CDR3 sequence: CASRTGADGYTF. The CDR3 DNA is TGTGCCAGCAGGACAGGGGCGGATGGCTACACCTTC.

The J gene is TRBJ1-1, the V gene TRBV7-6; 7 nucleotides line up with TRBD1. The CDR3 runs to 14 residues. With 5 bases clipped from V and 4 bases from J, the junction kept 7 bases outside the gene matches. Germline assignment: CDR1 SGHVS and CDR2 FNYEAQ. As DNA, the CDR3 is TGTGCCAGCAGCCCACAGGGGCTGGGCACTGAAGCTTTCTTT. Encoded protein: CASSPQGLGTEAFF.

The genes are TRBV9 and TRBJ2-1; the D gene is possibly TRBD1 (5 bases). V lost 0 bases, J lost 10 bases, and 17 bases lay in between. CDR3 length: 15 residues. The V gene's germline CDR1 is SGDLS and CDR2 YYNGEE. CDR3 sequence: CASSVDGTGEREQFF. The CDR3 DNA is TGTGCCAGCAGCGTAGATGGTACAGGAGAAAGGGAGCAGTTCTTC.

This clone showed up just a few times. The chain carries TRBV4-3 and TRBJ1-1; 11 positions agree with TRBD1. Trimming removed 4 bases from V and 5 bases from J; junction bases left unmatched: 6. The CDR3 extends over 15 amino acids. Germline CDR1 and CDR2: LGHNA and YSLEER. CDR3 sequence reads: CASSPAGTGGTEAFF. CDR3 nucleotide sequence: TGCGCCAGCAGCCCTGCCGGGACAGGGGGAACTGAAGCTTTCTTT.

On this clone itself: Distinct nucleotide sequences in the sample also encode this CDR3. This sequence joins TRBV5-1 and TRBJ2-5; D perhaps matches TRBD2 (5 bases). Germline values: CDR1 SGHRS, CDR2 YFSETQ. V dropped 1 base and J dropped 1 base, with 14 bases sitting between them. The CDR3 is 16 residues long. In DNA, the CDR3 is TGCGCCAGCAGCTTGTCCGGGGTCTCTGTCCAAGAGACCCAGTACTTC. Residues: CASSLSGVSVQETQYF.

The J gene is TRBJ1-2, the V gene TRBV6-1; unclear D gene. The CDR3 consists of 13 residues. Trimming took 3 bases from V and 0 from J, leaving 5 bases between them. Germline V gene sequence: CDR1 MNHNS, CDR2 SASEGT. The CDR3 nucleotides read TGTGCCAGCAGTGACAGATCTAACTATGGCTACACCTTC. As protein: CASSDRSNYGYTF.

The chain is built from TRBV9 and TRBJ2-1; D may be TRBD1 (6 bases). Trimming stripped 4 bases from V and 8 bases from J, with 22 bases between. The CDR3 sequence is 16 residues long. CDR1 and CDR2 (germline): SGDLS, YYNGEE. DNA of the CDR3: TGTGCCAGCAGCTCACGACTGGACAGCCCAGGGGATGAGCAGTTCTTC. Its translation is CASSSRLDSPGDEQFF.

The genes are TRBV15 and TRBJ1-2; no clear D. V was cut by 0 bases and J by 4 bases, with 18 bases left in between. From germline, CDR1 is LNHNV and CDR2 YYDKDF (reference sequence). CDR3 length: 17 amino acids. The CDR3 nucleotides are TGTGCCACCAGCAGAGATAATGCGGCAGACTCGACCTATGGCTACACCTTC. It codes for CATSRDNAADSTYGYTF.

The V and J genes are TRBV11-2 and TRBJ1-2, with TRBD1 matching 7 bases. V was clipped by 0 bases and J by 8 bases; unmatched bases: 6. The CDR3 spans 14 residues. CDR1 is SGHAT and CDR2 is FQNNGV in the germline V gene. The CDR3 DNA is TGTGCCAGCAGCTTAGATCGGGGGACAGCCGGCTACACCTTC. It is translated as CASSLDRGTAGYTF.

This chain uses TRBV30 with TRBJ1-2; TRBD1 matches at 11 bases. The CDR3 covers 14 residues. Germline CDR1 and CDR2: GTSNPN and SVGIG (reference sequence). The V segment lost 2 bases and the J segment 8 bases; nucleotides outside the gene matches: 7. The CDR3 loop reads CAWSLGQGAWGYTF. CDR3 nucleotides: TGTGCCTGGAGTCTCGGACAGGGGGCCTGGGGCTACACCTTC.